This entry lists 23 T cell receptor beta chains sequenced from one sample in a study of PD-1 blockade in mismatch repair-deficient tumors. Libraries were prepared by immunoSEQ multiplex PCR; TCRdb keeps only in-frame clonotypes and omits some of them. This table has roughly 84,000 clones, around 85% appearing once. Source: peripheral blood, taken 12 weeks after starting pembrolizumab. The receptors were gathered from an adult with mismatch repair-deficient cancer.

The genes are TRBV2 and TRBJ1-1; no clear D. The V end lost 5 bases, the J end lost 4 bases, and 11 bases lay between the germline ends. The CDR3 spans 13 residues. Germline-derived CDR1 and CDR2 are SNHLY and FYNNEI. This CDR3 reads CASSPDGPTEAFF. The CDR3 region has the DNA TGTGCCAGCAGTCCCGACGGGCCCACTGAAGCTTTCTTT.

The chain is built from TRBV29-1 and TRBJ1-5, with D perhaps matching TRBD1 (5 bases). Deletions cut 5 bases from V and 6 bases from J, with 11 bases between. The CDR3 has 12 residues. Per the germline V gene, CDR1 is SQVTM and CDR2 is ANQGSEA. CDR3 protein: CSVYDSGQPQHF. The CDR3 DNA sequence: TGCAGCGTTTATGACAGTGGTCAGCCCCAGCATTTT. The entire variable domain, with the rest obtained from reference TRBV29-1 and TRBJ1-5, is as follows: SAVISQKPSRDICQRGTSLTIQCQVDSQVTMMFWYRQQPGQSLTLIATANQGSEATYESGFVIDKFPISRPNLTFSTLTVSNMSPEDSSIYLCSVYDSGQPQHFGDGTRLSIL.

As regards this clone: The germline gene is not matched at one end of the junction; a read error may be the cause. The chain combines TRBV7-7 with TRBJ2-5, with a possible D match to TRBD1 (6 bases). Germline V CDR1 and CDR2: SSHAT, FNYEAQ (reference sequence). The CDR3 is 13 amino acids. CDR3 sequence reads: CASSRDIGETQYF. CDR3 DNA sequence: TGTGCTAGCAGCCGGGACATTGGAGAGACCCAGTACTTC.

The CDR3 here is CASSLTVQGDEQFF. CDR3 nucleotides: TGCGCCAGCAGCTTGACTGTTCAGGGGGACGAGCAGTTCTTC. The gene calls are TRBV5-1 and TRBJ2-1, with TRBD1 identical over 7 bases. The germline V gene has CDR1 SGHRS and CDR2 YFSETQ. This CDR3 is built from 14 residues. With 1 base clipped from V and 10 bases from J, the junction kept 8 bases outside the gene matches.

The gene calls are TRBV6-6 and TRBJ1-2, with D maybe TRBD1 (5 bases). This CDR3 spans 14 amino acids. The germline V gene encodes CDR1 MNHNY and CDR2 SVGAGI (reference sequence). V shed 4 bases and J shed 5 bases, with 14 bases lying between them. The CDR3 reads CASSFQGGGYGYTF. In DNA, the CDR3 is TGTGCCAGCAGTTTTCAGGGCGGAGGGTATGGCTACACCTTC.

This clone was seen only once. The V gene is TRBV2, the J gene TRBJ1-2, with D possibly TRBD1 on 6 matching bases. CDR1 is SNHLY, CDR2 FYNNEI, per germline. This CDR3 region has 13 residues. V was shortened by 2 bases and J by 8 bases, with 12 bases between the two germline ends. CDR3 DNA: TGTGCCAGCAGTGAAATGCGGGGGGGCGGCTACACCTTC. Translated, it gives CASSEMRGGGYTF.

The chain is built from TRBV6-5 and TRBJ1-4; D call uncertain. This CDR3 is built from 13 residues. The V end was cut by 8 bases, the J end by 8 bases, with 15 bases between. Germline CDR1 MNHEY, CDR2 SVGAGI. The CDR3 coding sequence is TGTGCCAGCCGGGTCCGTCCTGAGGAAAAACTGTTTTTT. Its protein is CASRVRPEEKLFF.

The chain uses TRBV5-6 and TRBJ2-3; 11 bases fit TRBD2. Germline-derived CDR1 and CDR2 are SGHDT and YYEEEE. The CDR3 totals 16 residues. J lost 0 bases, V lost 4 bases, and 4 bases had no gene match. The DNA of the CDR3 is TGTGCCAGCAGCCGACGACTAGCGGGAAGCACAGATACGCAGTATTTT. This translates into CASSRRLAGSTDTQYF.

The chain has TRBV19 and TRBJ2-1; no definite D call. Germline V gives CDR1 LNHDA, CDR2 SQIVND (reference sequence). The CDR3 is 12 residues long. V was cut by 2 bases and J by 8 bases, with 7 bases left in between. The CDR3 loop is CASSIMIDEQFF. The CDR3 region has the DNA TGTGCCAGTAGTATAATGATTGATGAGCAGTTCTTC.

This clone was seen more than once but under ten times. In nucleotides, the CDR3 is TGCGCCAGCAGCCCCGGACTAGCGGGAGTGAACGAGCAGTACTTC. Protein sequence: CASSPGLAGVNEQYF. The rearrangement uses TRBV5-1 and TRBJ2-7; the match to TRBD2 covers 13 bases. Trimming cost V 4 bases and J 5 bases; bases outside gene matches: 6. This CDR3 has 15 amino acids. CDR1 is SGHRS and CDR2 is YFSETQ in the germline V gene.

The gene calls are TRBV5-1 and TRBJ1-1; D is unclear. The CDR3 has 14 residues. V lost 0 bases, J lost 2 bases, and 8 bases lay in between. Per the germline V gene, CDR1 is SGHRS and CDR2 is YFSETQ. The CDR3 spells CASSLGQPNTEAFF. CDR3 nucleotides: TGCGCCAGCAGCTTGGGGCAGCCAAACACTGAAGCTTTCTTT.

This chain connects TRBV19 to TRBJ2-3, with TRBD2 as a possible D gene (7 bases). The CDR3 length is 15 residues. The V gene's germline CDR1 is LNHDA and CDR2 SQIVND (reference sequence). Trimming removed 5 bases at V and 6 bases at J, with 18 bases between. The CDR3 nucleotides are TGTGCCAGTAGTCTCAGAGGAGGGGGAGGGGATACGCAGTATTTT. It is translated as CASSLRGGGGDTQYF.

The rearrangement links TRBV15 to TRBJ1-3; the D is unclear. Germline CDR1 reads LNHNV; CDR2 reads YYDKDF (reference sequence). The germline V and J ends were trimmed by 8 bases and 0 bases, with 11 bases remaining between them. CDR3 length equals 14 residues. The CDR3 nucleotides read TGTGCCACCGGGCAGGCTAACTCTGGAAACACCATATATTTT. As protein: CATGQANSGNTIYF. The full variable domain, rest sourced from reference TRBV15 and TRBJ1-3, is DAMVIQNPRYQVTQFGKPVTLSCSQTLNHNVMYWYQQKSSQAPKLLFHYYDKDFNNEADTPDNFQSRRPNTSFCFLDIRSPGLGDTAMYLCATGQANSGNTIYFGEGSWLTVV.

The gene calls are TRBV6-5 and TRBJ2-5, with D perhaps matching TRBD1 or TRBD2 (5 bases each). Germline CDR1 MNHEY, CDR2 SVGAGI. CDR3 length equals 15 residues. Trimming removed 5 bases at V and 5 bases at J, with 18 bases between. Here the CDR3 DNA reads TGTGCCAGCAGTCTCTTTTTTACCGGGACGGAGACCCAGTACTTC. Protein: CASSLFFTGTETQYF.

This clone occurred a few times. This chain links TRBV7-9 with TRBJ2-3, with TRBD2 matching over 9 bases. The germline V gene encodes CDR1 SEHNR and CDR2 FQNEAQ (reference sequence). There are 18 residues in the CDR3. With 2 bases clipped from V and 6 bases from J, the junction kept 15 bases outside the gene matches. Written as DNA, the CDR3 is TGTGCCAGCAGCTTATACGCGAGCGGGAGGTCCGGATCGGATACGCAGTATTTT. Translating gives CASSLYASGRSGSDTQYF.

The chain recombines TRBV27 with TRBJ2-3, with D perhaps given as TRBD1 or TRBD2 (5 bases each). V was clipped by 3 bases and J by 5 bases, with 24 bases between them. The CDR3 runs to 18 residues. Germline values: CDR1 MNHEY, CDR2 SMNVEV (reference sequence). In DNA, the CDR3 is TGTGCCAGCAGTTTTTTGGGACGGAGTTCCGAAAAGGGAGATACGCAGTATTTT. Its translation is CASSFLGRSSEKGDTQYF.

The sample holds one count of this clone. In DNA, the CDR3 is TGTGCCAGCAGCTGGAACACTGAAGCTTTCTTT. Its translation: CASSWNTEAFF. The chain is built from TRBV11-2 and TRBJ1-1; D ambiguous. The CDR3 has 11 residues. Germline V CDR1 and CDR2: SGHAT, FQNNGV. V lost 4 bases and J 1 base, leaving 1 base between the germline ends.

The chain couples TRBV5-4 to TRBJ2-5; 14 positions match TRBD2. Unmatched junction bases numbered 4, after V lost 4 bases and J lost 5 bases. Germline V gene data show CDR1 as SGHNT and CDR2 as YYREEE (reference sequence). The CDR3 has 15 amino acids. CDR3 protein: CASSRGTSGSETQYF. The CDR3 DNA reads as TGTGCCAGCAGCCGGGGGACTAGCGGGAGCGAGACCCAGTACTTC.

V usage is TRBV10-3 and J usage is TRBJ2-7; D may correspond to TRBD1 or TRBD2 (9 bases each). V lost 2 bases, J lost 4 bases, and 27 bases lay in between. Germline V gene data show CDR1 as ENHRY and CDR2 as SYGVKD. CDR3 length: 19 residues. The CDR3 sequence: CAISEAGTGNSGSGYEQYF. The CDR3 nucleotides are TGTGCCATCAGTGAGGCCGGGACAGGGAATAGCGGGAGCGGGTACGAGCAGTACTTC.

The chain couples TRBV2 to TRBJ2-7; 7 bases agree with TRBD1. The junction had 6 bases not matched to a gene; V was cut back by 3 bases and J by 1 base. CDR1 is SNHLY and CDR2 is FYNNEI in the germline V gene. This CDR3 comprises 15 residues. The chain's CDR3 is CASSDKGQMSYEQYF. The CDR3, as DNA: TGTGCCAGCAGTGATAAGGGACAGATGTCCTACGAGCAGTACTTC.

The chain joins TRBV6-5 to TRBJ2-2, with 8 bases matching TRBD2. Trimming cost V 8 bases and J 1 base; bases outside gene matches: 6. CDR1 is MNHEY, CDR2 SVGAGI, per germline. This CDR3 region has 15 residues. CDR3 region: CASRASGRNTGELFF. The CDR3 bases are TGTGCCAGCCGCGCAAGCGGGAGGAACACCGGGGAGCTGTTTTTT.

The chain links TRBV7-2 to TRBJ1-4, with 9 bases that match TRBD1. Germline CDR1 is SGHTA and CDR2 is FQGNSA. V was pared by 3 bases and J by 8 bases, with 1 base of the junction left unmatched. CDR3 size: 13 residues. The CDR3 protein is CASSFTGGEKLFF. CDR3 nucleotide sequence: TGTGCCAGCAGCTTCACAGGGGGCGAAAAACTGTTTTTT.

The chain employs TRBV4-1 and TRBJ2-5; D perhaps matches TRBD1 (6 bases). V lost 4 bases and J lost 4, with 13 bases in between. CDR1 MGHRA and CDR2 YSYEKL come from the germline V gene. The CDR3 has 14 amino acids. This CDR3 reads CASSRSTGRETQYF. Here the CDR3 DNA reads TGCGCCAGCAGCCGATCCACAGGGCGAGAGACCCAGTACTTC.